The source of this TCR beta chain is a study of PD-1 blockade in classical Hodgkin lymphoma. Findings of the study overall: There was a significant rise in CD4+ TCR diversity by C4D1, with no such rise for CD8+.

This CDR3 region has 15 residues. V was trimmed by 7 bases and J by 3 bases, leaving 18 bases between them. In germline, CDR1 is MDHEN, CDR2 SYDVKM. A word on this clone: Its antigen is not identified.

Each patient experienced a relapse that followed autologous stem cell transplantation, and brentuximab vedotin exposure varied. Data came from immunoSEQ multiplex PCR; TCRdb stores just in-frame clones and leaves some out. The sample has 20,000 to 25,000 clones, approximately 70% seen once; the top ten hold more than 5%. The rearrangement joins TRBV28 to TRBJ1-2; D remains ambiguous. The specimen was peripheral blood mononuclear cells (PBMCs), collected at baseline. The receptor's source is a human donor with classical Hodgkin lymphoma. The DNA for the CDR3 is TGTGCCAGCATTATGTCCGGGCTGGTCGACTATGGCTACACCTTC. Its protein is CASIMSGLVDYGYTF.